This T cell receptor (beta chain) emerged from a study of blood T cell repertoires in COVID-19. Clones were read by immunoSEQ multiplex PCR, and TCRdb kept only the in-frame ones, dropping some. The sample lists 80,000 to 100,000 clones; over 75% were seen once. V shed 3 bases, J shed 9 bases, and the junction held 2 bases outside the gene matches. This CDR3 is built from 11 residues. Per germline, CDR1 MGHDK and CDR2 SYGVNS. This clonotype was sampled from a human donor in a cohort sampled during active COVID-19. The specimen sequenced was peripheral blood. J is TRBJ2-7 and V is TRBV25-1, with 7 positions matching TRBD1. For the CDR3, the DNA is TGTGCCAGCAGTGACACAGGGGTGCAGTACTTC. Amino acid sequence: CASSDTGVQYF.